This T cell receptor (beta chain) was retrieved from a study of T-cell memory formation after mild COVID-19. Study-wide findings and caveats: The study detected some responding clones in pre-infection memory, suggesting cross-reactive memory joined.

TCRdb used MiXCR to reprocess the 5' RACE reads, holding one entry per CDR3 protein. This table has about 82,000 distinct CDR3 sequences, around 13% appearing once. This clonotype appeared a few times. The antigen remains undetermined. The V end was cut by 4 bases, the J end by 4 bases, with 17 bases between. Germline lookup yields CDR1 SGDLS and CDR2 YYNGEE. The CDR3 covers 15 residues. The V call is TRBV9, the J call TRBJ1-2; a possible D gene is TRBD1 (5 bases). What was sequenced was PBMCs or a T cell subset sorted from them (not recorded which). The TCR was taken from a man younger than 35 who had mild COVID-19 (a few samples of this study predate the infection). Cell type and time point are not known. The CDR3 DNA reads TGTGCCAGCAGCCCCGGGACGGTAGACGTCTATGGCTACACCTTC. As protein: CASSPGTVDVYGYTF.